In its sample, the clone carrying this TCR beta chain was seen a few times. TCRdb reprocessed the 5' RACE reads with MiXCR, giving one entry per CDR3 protein. The data contain over 500,000 distinct CDR3 sequences, 17% of them singletons. The CDR3 consists of 17 residues. Looked up from germline, CDR1 is SGDLS and CDR2 is YYNGEE. The V gene end was trimmed by 0 bases and the J gene end by 1 base; junction bases not matched to a gene: 5. The data were taken from a study of T-cell memory formation after mild COVID-19. The chain employs TRBV9 and TRBJ2-5; TRBD2 aligns across 11 bases. The material sequenced was PBMCs or a T cell subset sorted from them (not recorded which). The clonotype was recovered from an adult woman who had mild COVID-19 (a few samples of this study predate the infection). Cell type and time point are not known. DNA of the CDR3: TGTGCCAGCAGCGTAGGAGGACTAGCGGGTATCCAAGAGACCCAGTACTTC. Translated, it gives CASSVGGLAGIQETQYF. Using reference TRBV9 and TRBJ2-5 for the parts outside the CDR3, the full variable domain is DSGVTQTPKHLITATGQRVTLRCSPRSGDLSVYWYQQSLDQGLQFLIQYYNGEERAKGNILERFSAQQFPDLHSELNLSSLELGDSALYFCASSVGGLAGIQETQYFGPGTRLLVL.